The sequence of this T cell receptor beta chain was determined in a study of blood T cell repertoires in COVID-19. Using immunoSEQ multiplex PCR, the repertoire was profiled, and TCRdb retains in-frame clones only, with some absent. The sample records fewer than 300,000 clones, roughly 85% being singletons. There are 15 residues in the CDR3. V shed 4 bases, J shed 0 bases, and the junction held 5 bases outside the gene matches. CDR1 MNHEY and CDR2 SVGEGT come from the germline V gene. The clonotype originates from a woman in her 50s who had recovered from COVID-19. The sequencing sample was made of PBMCs or T cells enriched from blood (not recorded which). This chain links TRBV6-2 or TRBV6-3 with TRBJ1-2; 7 bases are a match to TRBD1. The CDR3 is CASSSGTAANYGYTF. CDR3 DNA: TGTGCCAGCAGTTCTGGGACAGCAGCTAACTATGGCTACACCTTC.